This T cell receptor beta chain was found in a study of shared clonotypes between healthy human individuals. Overall study findings and caveats: Naive CD4 clonotype sharing across several donors was about 5%. Generally, estimated richness proved larger in naive subsets than it did in memory subsets.

Per germline, CDR1 SGDLS and CDR2 YYNGEE. Germline trimming cut 6 bases from V and 5 bases from J; bases unmatched to any gene: 8. The CDR3 runs 16 residues. As defined, naive CD8 cells were CD45RO-negative and positively selected for CCR7, with terminally differentiated effector memory CD45RA+ cells excluded. With regard to this clone: Its antigen remains unidentified.

The authors distributed each subset's genomic DNA evenly over several immunoSEQ plates. Measured with immunoSEQ multiplex PCR; TCRdb has only the in-frame clones, and not every one. The sample has about 2.1 million clones, around 93% seen once. The sequenced sample consisted of naive CD8+ T cells from PBMCs. The chain is built from TRBV9 and TRBJ2-1; 13 positions agree with TRBD2. The receptor was derived from a man aged 18 to 29 in good health. Some clones in this sample may be carry-over from other donors' samples. Written as DNA, the CDR3 is TGTGCCAGCAACACGCCGGGACTAGCGGGAAACAATGAGCAGTTCTTC. Translation: CASNTPGLAGNNEQFF. Combining the CDR3 with reference TRBV9 and TRBJ2-1 gives the whole variable domain DSGVTQTPKHLITATGQRVTLRCSPRSGDLSVYWYQQSLDQGLQFLIQYYNGEERAKGNILERFSAQQFPDLHSELNLSSLELGDSALYFCASNTPGLAGNNEQFFGPGTRLTVL.